The text below deals with one T cell receptor beta chain. The antigen is undetermined. A single base is all that separates this from a far larger clone, so a read error is likely. The data belong to a study of T cells in Graves' hyperthyroidism and ophthalmopathy. In the study overall: Any treatment followed the collection of peripheral blood at initial diagnosis. Points from the study as a whole: Most clonotypes expanded in thyroid above 0.001 were likewise present in blood.

RNA transcripts gave rise to amplified TCR beta CDR3 regions. With the HTBI primer set, the TCR CDR3 went through a first round of RT-PCR. Using its own MiXCR run on the multiplex PCR reads, TCRdb lists one record per CDR3 protein. The sample has about 420,000 distinct CDR3 sequences; about 15% are singletons. Together with thyroid ultrasound, orbital computed tomography, serum thyroxine and TRAb, clinical symptoms were used for diagnoses. PBMCs were obtained from 9.5 to 10 ml fresh peripheral blood. This sequence originates from a woman aged 18-30 years with Graves' hyperthyroidism. Sample: blood.

Here the CDR3 DNA reads TGCGCCAGCAGCTTGGGGCAGGTCTATGGCTACACCTTC. The encoded protein is CASSLGQVYGYTF. The chain is built from TRBV5-1 and TRBJ1-2; D gene uncertain. Germline V gives CDR1 SGHRS, CDR2 YFSETQ. The CDR3 is 13 amino acids. The V and J ends lost 0 bases and 4 bases respectively, with 7 bases between them.